The rows below give T cell receptor beta chains drawn from one sample of a study of OX40 agonist ivuxolimab in advanced cancers. Data came from immunoSEQ multiplex PCR; TCRdb stores just in-frame clones and leaves some out. The data hold about 53,000 clones, with 85% to 90% observed a single time. Sequences were derived from CD4+ or CD8+ T cells sorted from blood, sampled in a trial of the OX40 agonist ivuxolimab. The receptors here all came from an adult with an advanced solid tumor such as melanoma, head and neck, liver or kidney cancer. Each CDR3 is given with its conserved first and last residue. The order of the fields is D gene, V gene, clone size, J gene, CDR3 length, CDR3 DNA, CDR3 protein. D genes are given only for firm matches. Some rows have no size entry. The others give once, few or many, or a class for an expanded clone.

D gene: -
V gene: TRBV5-5
clone size: -
J gene: TRBJ2-3
CDR3 length: 16
CDR3 DNA: TGTGCCAGCAGCCGGACTGTCGGTTTCGGGACAGATACGCAGTATTTT
CDR3 protein: CASSRTVGFGTDTQYF

D gene: -
V gene: TRBV6-5
clone size: -
J gene: TRBJ1-3
CDR3 length: 15
CDR3 DNA: TGTGCCAGCAGTTTTAGAAGATCCTCTGGAAACACCATATATTTT
CDR3 protein: CASSFRRSSGNTIYF

D gene: -
V gene: TRBV7-2
clone size: once
J gene: TRBJ1-2
CDR3 length: 14
CDR3 DNA: TGTGCCAGCAGCTTATACAGGACGACATCGGGCTACACCTTC
CDR3 protein: CASSLYRTTSGYTF

D gene: TRBD2
V gene: TRBV7-2
clone size: -
J gene: TRBJ2-3
CDR3 length: 16
CDR3 DNA: TGTGCCAGCAGCTACCAGCGGGGGGGCTGGACAGATACGCAGTATTTT
CDR3 protein: CASSYQRGGWTDTQYF

D gene: -
V gene: TRBV2
clone size: once
J gene: TRBJ2-2
CDR3 length: 13
CDR3 DNA: TGTGCCAGCAGATCTAGAGTGTCCGGGGAGCTGTTTTTT
CDR3 protein: CASRSRVSGELFF

D gene: -
V gene: TRBV10-1
clone size: -
J gene: TRBJ1-2
CDR3 length: 12
CDR3 DNA: TGCGCCAGCAATGATATGGAGAGCGGCTACACCTTC
CDR3 protein: CASNDMESGYTF

D gene: -
V gene: TRBV4-2
clone size: -
J gene: TRBJ2-5
CDR3 length: 15
CDR3 DNA: TGTGCCAGCAGCCTGTCTACGGGGCTACAAGAGACCCAGTACTTC
CDR3 protein: CASSLSTGLQETQYF

D gene: -
V gene: TRBV2
clone size: -
J gene: TRBJ1-5
CDR3 length: 15
CDR3 DNA: TGTGCCAGCAGGACCCGGGGGTCGGGCAATCAGCCCCAGCATTTT
CDR3 protein: CASRTRGSGNQPQHF

D gene: -
V gene: TRBV4-1
clone size: -
J gene: TRBJ2-7
CDR3 length: 14
CDR3 DNA: TGCGCCAGCAGCCAAGCTAGCTTGGCCTACGAGCAGTACTTC
CDR3 protein: CASSQASLAYEQYF

D gene: -
V gene: TRBV27
clone size: -
J gene: TRBJ1-1
CDR3 length: 14
CDR3 DNA: TGTGCCAGCAGTTCCTCCCCCCGGACAGCTGAAGCTTTCTTT
CDR3 protein: CASSSSPRTAEAFF

D gene: -
V gene: TRBV6-6
clone size: -
J gene: TRBJ1-2
CDR3 length: 13
CDR3 DNA: TGTGCCAGCAGCCCGGACAGAGAATATGGCTACACCTTC
CDR3 protein: CASSPDREYGYTF

D gene: -
V gene: TRBV7-7
clone size: -
J gene: TRBJ2-3
CDR3 length: 14
CDR3 DNA: TGTGCTAGCAGCTTAGGAGGGGGCAGGGATACGCAGTATTTT
CDR3 protein: CASSLGGGRDTQYF

D gene: TRBD1
V gene: TRBV11-1
clone size: -
J gene: TRBJ2-3
CDR3 length: 15
CDR3 DNA: TGTGCCAGCAGCTTAGTCGGACAGGGTGAGGATACGCAGTATTTT
CDR3 protein: CASSLVGQGEDTQYF

D gene: TRBD2
V gene: TRBV28
clone size: -
J gene: TRBJ2-1
CDR3 length: 15
CDR3 DNA: TGTGCCAGCAGCCTTATTCGGGGGGCCTACAATGAGCAGTTCTTC
CDR3 protein: CASSLIRGAYNEQFF

D gene: TRBD1
V gene: TRBV19
clone size: -
J gene: TRBJ2-7
CDR3 length: 15
CDR3 DNA: TGTGCCAGTAGTAAAGGGACAGGGGCCACCTACGAGCAGTACTTC
CDR3 protein: CASSKGTGATYEQYF

D gene: TRBD2
V gene: TRBV6-1
clone size: medium-sized
J gene: TRBJ2-3
CDR3 length: 15
CDR3 DNA: TGTGCCAGCAGGAGGACTAGCGGGAGTGCAGATACGCAGTATTTT
CDR3 protein: CASRRTSGSADTQYF

D gene: -
V gene: TRBV6-1
clone size: -
J gene: TRBJ1-4
CDR3 length: 13
CDR3 DNA: TGTGCCAGCGCGGGGGCAACTAATGAAAAACTGTTTTTT
CDR3 protein: CASAGATNEKLFF

D gene: TRBD2
V gene: TRBV11-3
clone size: -
J gene: TRBJ2-3
CDR3 length: 16
CDR3 DNA: TGTGCCAGCAGCTATCGGGGGGGCCTGGGCACAGATACGCAGTATTTT
CDR3 protein: CASSYRGGLGTDTQYF

D gene: -
V gene: TRBV14
clone size: once
J gene: TRBJ1-4
CDR3 length: 14
CDR3 DNA: TGTGCCAGCAGCCCGCCGGGGGCTGGCGAAAAACTGTTTTTT
CDR3 protein: CASSPPGAGEKLFF

D gene: -
V gene: TRBV4-1
clone size: -
J gene: TRBJ2-2
CDR3 length: 13
CDR3 DNA: TGCGCCAGCTCCCGATTTTCCGCCGGGGAGCTGTTTTTT
CDR3 protein: CASSRFSAGELFF

D gene: -
V gene: TRBV18
clone size: -
J gene: TRBJ1-5
CDR3 length: 16
CDR3 DNA: TGTGCCAGCTCACAAACCGGGGGAGATAGCAATCAGCCCCAGCATTTT
CDR3 protein: CASSQTGGDSNQPQHF

D gene: TRBD1
V gene: TRBV6-5
clone size: -
J gene: TRBJ1-1
CDR3 length: 14
CDR3 DNA: TGTGCCAGCAGTTTTTACAGGGGGAACACTGAAGCTTTCTTT
CDR3 protein: CASSFYRGNTEAFF

D gene: -
V gene: TRBV11-2
clone size: once
J gene: TRBJ2-7
CDR3 length: 11
CDR3 DNA: TGTGCCAGCAGCTTATCTCTCGAGCAGTACTTC
CDR3 protein: CASSLSLEQYF

D gene: -
V gene: TRBV11-2
clone size: once
J gene: TRBJ2-3
CDR3 length: 19
CDR3 DNA: TGTGCCAGCAGCTTACCCCGAGACAGACCATATACTAGCACAGATACGCAGTATTTT
CDR3 protein: CASSLPRDRPYTSTDTQYF

D gene: -
V gene: TRBV7-8
clone size: -
J gene: TRBJ1-2
CDR3 length: 17
CDR3 DNA: TGTGCCAGCAGCCTCAATGGACAGCAAGCTCCCATCTATGGCTACACCTTC
CDR3 protein: CASSLNGQQAPIYGYTF

D gene: -
V gene: TRBV12-5
clone size: -
J gene: TRBJ2-2
CDR3 length: 13
CDR3 DNA: TGTGTCACAGGCCAAACGAACACCGGGGAGCTGTTTTTT
CDR3 protein: CVTGQTNTGELFF

D gene: TRBD1
V gene: TRBV11-2
clone size: -
J gene: TRBJ1-2
CDR3 length: 17
CDR3 DNA: TGTGCCAGCAGCTTAGATCTATTTGGAGGGGGCGCGGGTGGCTACACCTTC
CDR3 protein: CASSLDLFGGGAGGYTF

D gene: -
V gene: TRBV19
clone size: -
J gene: TRBJ1-1
CDR3 length: 14
CDR3 DNA: TGTGCCAGTAGTATTCCAGGTATGAACACTGAAGCTTTCTTT
CDR3 protein: CASSIPGMNTEAFF

D gene: -
V gene: TRBV10-3
clone size: -
J gene: TRBJ1-6
CDR3 length: 15
CDR3 DNA: TGTGCCATCAGTGAGAATAGGGGAGGCAATTCACCCCTCCACTTT
CDR3 protein: CAISENRGGNSPLHF

D gene: -
V gene: TRBV6-1
clone size: -
J gene: TRBJ2-5
CDR3 length: 14
CDR3 DNA: TGTGCCAGCAGTCGGAACAGTCAACAAGAGACCCAGTACTTC
CDR3 protein: CASSRNSQQETQYF

D gene: -
V gene: TRBV6-5
clone size: -
J gene: TRBJ2-5
CDR3 length: 13
CDR3 DNA: TGTGCCAGCAGCGCGACTGACCAAGAGACCCAGTACTTC
CDR3 protein: CASSATDQETQYF

D gene: -
V gene: TRBV28
clone size: -
J gene: TRBJ1-1
CDR3 length: 11
CDR3 DNA: TGTGCCAGCACGGAAAACACTGAAGCTTTCTTT
CDR3 protein: CASTENTEAFF

D gene: -
V gene: TRBV30
clone size: -
J gene: TRBJ2-1
CDR3 length: 14
CDR3 DNA: TGTGCCTGGAGTGGAGACAGTCTATACAATGAGCAGTTCTTC
CDR3 protein: CAWSGDSLYNEQFF

D gene: TRBD2
V gene: TRBV7-2
clone size: -
J gene: TRBJ2-3
CDR3 length: 16
CDR3 DNA: TGTGCCAGCAGCTCAGGACTAGCGGGGTACACAGATACGCAGTATTTT
CDR3 protein: CASSSGLAGYTDTQYF

D gene: -
V gene: TRBV28
clone size: -
J gene: TRBJ2-7
CDR3 length: 11
CDR3 DNA: TGTGCCAGCAGGACTAACTACGAGCAGTACTTC
CDR3 protein: CASRTNYEQYF

D gene: TRBD1
V gene: TRBV12-5
clone size: once
J gene: TRBJ1-5
CDR3 length: 16
CDR3 DNA: TGTGCTAGTGGTTTGATAAGGACAGGAGGAGATCAGCCCCAGCATTTT
CDR3 protein: CASGLIRTGGDQPQHF

D gene: -
V gene: TRBV21-1
clone size: -
J gene: TRBJ1-5
CDR3 length: 16
CDR3 DNA: TGTGCCAGCAGCAAAGGAGCTCGGGTGGCCAATCAGCCCCAGCATTTT
CDR3 protein: CASSKGARVANQPQHF

D gene: TRBD2
V gene: TRBV7-3
clone size: -
J gene: TRBJ2-3
CDR3 length: 17
CDR3 DNA: TGTGCCAGCAGCTACGGAAGACTAGCGGGGGGTGTGGATACGCAGTATTTT
CDR3 protein: CASSYGRLAGGVDTQYF

D gene: -
V gene: TRBV28
clone size: -
J gene: TRBJ1-1
CDR3 length: 15
CDR3 DNA: TGTGCCAGCAGTTTATCTCGGGGTGGGCGGACTGAAGCTTTCTTT
CDR3 protein: CASSLSRGGRTEAFF

D gene: -
V gene: TRBV6-1
clone size: -
J gene: TRBJ2-2
CDR3 length: 13
CDR3 DNA: TGTGCCAGCAGCCTCGGACGGGCCGGGGAGCTGTTTTTT
CDR3 protein: CASSLGRAGELFF

D gene: -
V gene: TRBV28
clone size: -
J gene: TRBJ2-7
CDR3 length: 13
CDR3 DNA: TGTGCCAGCAGTCCCCACGGCCGGCGCGAGCAGTACTTC
CDR3 protein: CASSPHGRREQYF

D gene: TRBD1
V gene: TRBV4-1
clone size: -
J gene: TRBJ1-6
CDR3 length: 15
CDR3 DNA: TGCGCCAGCAGCGCCCACGGACAGGGTACTTCACCCCTCCACTTT
CDR3 protein: CASSAHGQGTSPLHF

D gene: -
V gene: TRBV30
clone size: -
J gene: TRBJ1-2
CDR3 length: 13
CDR3 DNA: TGTGCCTGGAGTGAAAGGGGGAACTATGGCTACACCTTC
CDR3 protein: CAWSERGNYGYTF

D gene: TRBD1
V gene: TRBV4-2
clone size: -
J gene: TRBJ1-1
CDR3 length: 15
CDR3 DNA: TGTGCCAGCAGCCAACTGACAGGGGGGGACACTGAAGCTTTCTTT
CDR3 protein: CASSQLTGGDTEAFF

D gene: TRBD1
V gene: TRBV6-1
clone size: few
J gene: TRBJ1-2
CDR3 length: 13
CDR3 DNA: TGTGCCAGCAGTGAGGGACAGGACTATGGCTACACCTTC
CDR3 protein: CASSEGQDYGYTF

D gene: -
V gene: TRBV15
clone size: -
J gene: TRBJ2-5
CDR3 length: 16
CDR3 DNA: TGTGCCACCAGCAGCTTATGGGGGGGGCCTGAAGAGACCCAGTACTTC
CDR3 protein: CATSSLWGGPEETQYF

D gene: TRBD1
V gene: TRBV6-5
clone size: once
J gene: TRBJ2-2
CDR3 length: 14
CDR3 DNA: TGTGCCAGCAGTTACGACGCAGGGGGCGGGGAGCTGTTTTTT
CDR3 protein: CASSYDAGGGELFF

D gene: -
V gene: TRBV7-7
clone size: -
J gene: TRBJ2-2
CDR3 length: 12
CDR3 DNA: TGTGCTAGCAGCTTAGAACAAGGGGAGCTGTTTTTT
CDR3 protein: CASSLEQGELFF

D gene: -
V gene: TRBV5-6
clone size: few
J gene: TRBJ1-6
CDR3 length: 13
CDR3 DNA: TGTGCCAGCAGCGTGAGAGGGGATTCACCCCTCCACTTT
CDR3 protein: CASSVRGDSPLHF

D gene: -
V gene: TRBV6-1
clone size: once
J gene: TRBJ1-1
CDR3 length: 15
CDR3 DNA: TGTGCCAGCAGTGAAAGGGCAGGGACGAACACTGAAGCTTTCTTT
CDR3 protein: CASSERAGTNTEAFF

D gene: -
V gene: TRBV28
clone size: -
J gene: TRBJ1-4
CDR3 length: 14
CDR3 DNA: TGTGCCAGCAGGATTGGACGGCCTAATGAAAAACTGTTTTTT
CDR3 protein: CASRIGRPNEKLFF

D gene: -
V gene: TRBV7-8
clone size: few
J gene: TRBJ2-7
CDR3 length: 11
CDR3 DNA: TGTGCCAGCAGCTTAGGTGAAGAGCAGTACTTC
CDR3 protein: CASSLGEEQYF

D gene: -
V gene: TRBV6-1
clone size: -
J gene: TRBJ1-5
CDR3 length: 15
CDR3 DNA: TGTGCCAGCAGTGAACATGGGCAGGGGTTTCAGCCCCAGCATTTT
CDR3 protein: CASSEHGQGFQPQHF

D gene: TRBD2
V gene: TRBV6-5
clone size: -
J gene: TRBJ2-3
CDR3 length: 14
CDR3 DNA: TGTGCCAGCAGTTATCGGGGGGTCACAGATACGCAGTATTTT
CDR3 protein: CASSYRGVTDTQYF

D gene: TRBD2
V gene: TRBV5-1
clone size: -
J gene: TRBJ2-5
CDR3 length: 15
CDR3 DNA: TGCGCCAGCAGCTTGGTGCCTAGCGGCCAAGAGACCCAGTACTTC
CDR3 protein: CASSLVPSGQETQYF

D gene: TRBD2
V gene: TRBV11-2
clone size: -
J gene: TRBJ2-1
CDR3 length: 16
CDR3 DNA: TGTGCCAGCAGCTCGATAGCGGGAGAATCCTCGCTTAAGCAGTTCTTC
CDR3 protein: CASSSIAGESSLKQFF